What follows are 4 T cell receptor beta chains derived from one specimen sequenced in a study of blood T cell repertoires in COVID-19 (dated by TCRdb to 2020 to 2022). Library preparation employed the immunoSEQ multiplex PCR assay. The clones in this table, taken by TCRdb from immuneACCESS, are in-frame only. Not every clone is retained; where verified, under half of the shortfall comes from an unresolved V gene, and the cause of the rest is unknown. For this sample there are fewer than 150,000 clones; about 77% appear just once. The ten largest make up 20% of the sample. The sample comprised peripheral blood. Every receptor here comes from an older man with acute or convalescent COVID-19.

The V call is TRBV25-1, the J call TRBJ1-1, with D unclear. This CDR3 has 14 residues. The V gene lost 7 bases and the J gene lost 0 bases, with 12 bases spanning the gap. The germline V gene has CDR1 MGHDK and CDR2 SYGVNS. The CDR3 DNA sequence: TGTGCCAGCAACGATCGGTTTATGAACACTGAAGCTTTCTTT. Protein sequence: CASNDRFMNTEAFF.

The chain has TRBV28 and TRBJ1-6; possible D gene TRBD1, 6 bases. CDR3 size: 16 residues. Looked up from germline, CDR1 is MDHEN and CDR2 is SYDVKM. Trimming stripped 6 bases from V and 0 bases from J, with 12 bases between. The CDR3 bases are TGTGCCAGCAGAAAAACAGGGAGCTCCTATAATTCACCCCTCCACTTT. It codes for CASRKTGSSYNSPLHF.

The V call is TRBV2, the J call TRBJ1-2, with D unresolved. This CDR3 has 14 residues. Germline V CDR1 and CDR2: SNHLY, FYNNEI. V lost 1 base and J 4 bases, leaving 10 bases between the germline ends. The CDR3 region has the DNA TGTGCCAGCAGTGAAGGACGAGGAATCTATGGCTACACCTTC. It yields the protein CASSEGRGIYGYTF.

This rearrangement joins TRBV5-1 to TRBJ2-3, with TRBD2 matching 10 bases. The CDR3 spans 16 residues. Trimming at V came to 4 bases and at J to 4 bases, leaving 9 bases not matched to a gene. Germline V lookup: CDR1 SGHRS, CDR2 YFSETQ. CDR3 loop: CASSQTPGLASDTQYF. The CDR3, as DNA: TGCGCCAGCAGCCAAACCCCGGGACTAGCGTCAGATACGCAGTATTTT.